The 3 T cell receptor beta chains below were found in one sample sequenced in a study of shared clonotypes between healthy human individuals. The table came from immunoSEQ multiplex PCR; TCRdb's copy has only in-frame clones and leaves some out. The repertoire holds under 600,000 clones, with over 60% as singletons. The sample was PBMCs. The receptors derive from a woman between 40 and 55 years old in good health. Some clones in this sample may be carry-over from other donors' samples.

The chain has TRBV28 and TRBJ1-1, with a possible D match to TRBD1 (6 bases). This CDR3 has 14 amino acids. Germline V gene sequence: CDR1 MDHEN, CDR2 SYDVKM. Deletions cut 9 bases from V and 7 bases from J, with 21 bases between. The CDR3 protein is CASYSQGAYNEAFF. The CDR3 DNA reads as TGTGCCAGTTACTCACAGGGCGCCTATAATGAAGCTTTCTTT.

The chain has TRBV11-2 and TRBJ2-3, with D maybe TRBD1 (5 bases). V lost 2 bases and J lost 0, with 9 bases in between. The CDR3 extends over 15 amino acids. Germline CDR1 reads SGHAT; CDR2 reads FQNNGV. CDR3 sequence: CASSLMGPSTDTQYF. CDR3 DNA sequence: TGTGCCAGCAGCTTAATGGGGCCTAGCACAGATACGCAGTATTTT.

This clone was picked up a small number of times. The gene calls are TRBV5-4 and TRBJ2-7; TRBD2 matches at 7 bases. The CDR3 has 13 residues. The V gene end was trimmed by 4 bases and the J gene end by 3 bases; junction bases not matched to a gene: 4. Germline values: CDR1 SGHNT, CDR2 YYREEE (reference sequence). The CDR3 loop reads CASSGAGDYEQYF. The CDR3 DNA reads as TGTGCCAGCAGCGGGGCGGGGGACTACGAGCAGTACTTC. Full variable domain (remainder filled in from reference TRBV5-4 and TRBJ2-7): ETGVTQSPTHLIKTRGQQVTLRCSSQSGHNTVSWYQQALGQGPQFIFQYYREEENGRGNFPPRFSGLQFPNYSSELNVNALELDDSALYLCASSGAGDYEQYFGPGTRLTVT.